The clone carrying this T cell receptor (beta chain) was detected only a few times. Its antigen remains unknown. Only in-frame clones appear in the TCRdb table, and some are missing; sequencing was by immunoSEQ multiplex PCR. The repertoire consists of roughly 390,000 clones, with about 85% occurring once and the leading ten covering approximately 3.7%. These data come from a study of Ad26.COV2.S vaccination and SARS-CoV-2 variants. For the study at large: Once, or twice with 56 days between doses, Ad26.COV2.S was given intramuscularly. Study-wide results and limits: Relative to placebo recipients, vaccine recipients exhibited elevated spike-specific TCR breadth. An underestimation of total T cell responses may have resulted from the TCR breadth and depth analyses.

The treatment is: 19 received Ad26.COV2.S at low or high dose, single or two shots; about 5 received placebo; per-sample allocation not given. Sampling was done on day 63 after the first vaccine or placebo injection. V trimming: 4 bases; J trimming: 2 bases; junction bases outside the gene matches: 3. The CDR3 sequence is 15 residues long. Germline V lookup: CDR1 SGHNT, CDR2 YYREEE (reference sequence). The source was peripheral blood, collected in a trial of Ad26.COV2.S vaccine versus placebo. The chain uses TRBV5-4 and TRBJ2-1, with 10 nucleotides matching TRBD2. This receptor was obtained from a person between 18 and 60 years old who received the Ad26.COV2.S COVID-19 vaccine or a placebo. The CDR3: CASSPSGGAYNEQFF. CDR3 DNA sequence: TGTGCCAGCAGCCCGAGCGGGGGGGCCTACAATGAGCAGTTCTTC.